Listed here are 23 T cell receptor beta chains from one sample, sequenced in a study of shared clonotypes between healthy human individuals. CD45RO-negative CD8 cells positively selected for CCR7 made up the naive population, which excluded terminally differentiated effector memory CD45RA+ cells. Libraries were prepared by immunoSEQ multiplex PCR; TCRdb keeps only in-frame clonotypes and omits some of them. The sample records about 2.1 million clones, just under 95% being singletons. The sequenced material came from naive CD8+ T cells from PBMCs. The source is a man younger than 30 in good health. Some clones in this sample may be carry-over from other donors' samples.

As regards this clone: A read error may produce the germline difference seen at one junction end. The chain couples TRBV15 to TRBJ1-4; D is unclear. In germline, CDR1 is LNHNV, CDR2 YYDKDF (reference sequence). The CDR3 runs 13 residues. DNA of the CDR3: TGTGCCTCTGGAGGGAAAACTGATGAAAAACTGTTTTTT. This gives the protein CASGGKTDEKLFF. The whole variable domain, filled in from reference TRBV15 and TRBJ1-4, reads DAMVIQNPRYQVTQFGKPVTLSCSQTLNHNVMYWYQQKSSQAPKLLFHYYDKDFNNEADTPDNFQSRRPNTSFCFLDIRSPGLGDTAMYLCASGGKTDEKLFFGSGTQLSVL.

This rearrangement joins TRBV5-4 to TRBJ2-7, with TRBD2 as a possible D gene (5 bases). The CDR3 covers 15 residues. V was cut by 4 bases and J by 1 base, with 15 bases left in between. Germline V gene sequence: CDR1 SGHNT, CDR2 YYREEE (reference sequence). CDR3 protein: CASSPGLDQSYEQYF. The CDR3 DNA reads TGTGCCAGCAGCCCCGGACTCGACCAGTCCTACGAGCAGTACTTC.

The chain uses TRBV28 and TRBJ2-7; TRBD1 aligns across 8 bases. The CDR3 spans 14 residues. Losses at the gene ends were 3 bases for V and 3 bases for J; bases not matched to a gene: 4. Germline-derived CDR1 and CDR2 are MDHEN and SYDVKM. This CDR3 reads CASSFRDRLYEQYF. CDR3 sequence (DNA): TGTGCCAGCAGTTTCCGGGACAGGCTCTACGAGCAGTACTTC.

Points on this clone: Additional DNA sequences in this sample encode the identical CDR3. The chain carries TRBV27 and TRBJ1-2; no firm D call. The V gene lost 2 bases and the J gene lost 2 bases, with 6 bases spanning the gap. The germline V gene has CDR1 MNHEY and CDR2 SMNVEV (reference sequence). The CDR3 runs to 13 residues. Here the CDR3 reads CASSLTENYGYTF. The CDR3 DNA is TGTGCCAGCAGTTTAACCGAAAACTATGGCTACACCTTC.

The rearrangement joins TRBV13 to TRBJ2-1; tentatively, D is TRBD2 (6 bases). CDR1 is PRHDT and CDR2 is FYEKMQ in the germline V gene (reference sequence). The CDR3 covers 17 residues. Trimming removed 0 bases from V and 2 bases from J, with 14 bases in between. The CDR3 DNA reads TGTGCCAGCAGCTTAGGCCGCGGGAAGCGCGCCTACAATGAGCAGTTCTTC. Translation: CASSLGRGKRAYNEQFF.

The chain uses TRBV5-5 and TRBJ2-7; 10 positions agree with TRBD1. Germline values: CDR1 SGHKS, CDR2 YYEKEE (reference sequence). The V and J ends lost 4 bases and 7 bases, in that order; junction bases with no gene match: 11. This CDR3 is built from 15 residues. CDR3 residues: CASSPSGTGVWEQYF. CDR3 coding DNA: TGTGCCAGCAGCCCATCCGGGACAGGGGTTTGGGAGCAGTACTTC.

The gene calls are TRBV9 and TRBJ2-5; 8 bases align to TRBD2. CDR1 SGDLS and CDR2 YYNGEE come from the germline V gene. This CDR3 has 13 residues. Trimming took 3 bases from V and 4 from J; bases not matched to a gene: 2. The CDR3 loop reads CASSARGGETQYF. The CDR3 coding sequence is TGTGCCAGCAGCGCTCGGGGGGGAGAGACCCAGTACTTC.

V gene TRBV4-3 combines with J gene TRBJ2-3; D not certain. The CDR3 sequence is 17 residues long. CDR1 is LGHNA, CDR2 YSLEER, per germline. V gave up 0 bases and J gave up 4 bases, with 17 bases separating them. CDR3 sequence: CASSQERSAHTPDTQYF. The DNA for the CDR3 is TGCGCCAGCAGCCAAGAAAGAAGCGCTCACACTCCAGATACGCAGTATTTT.

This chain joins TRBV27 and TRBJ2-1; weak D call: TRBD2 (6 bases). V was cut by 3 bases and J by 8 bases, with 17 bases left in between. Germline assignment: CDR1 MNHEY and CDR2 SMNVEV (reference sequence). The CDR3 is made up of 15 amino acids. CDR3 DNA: TGTGCCAGCAGTTTTTTGGAGGGCCTCGTCGATGAGCAGTTCTTC. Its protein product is CASSFLEGLVDEQFF.

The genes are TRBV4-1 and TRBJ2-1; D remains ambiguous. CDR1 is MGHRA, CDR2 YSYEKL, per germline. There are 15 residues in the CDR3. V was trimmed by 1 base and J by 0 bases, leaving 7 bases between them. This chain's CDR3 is CASSQGVFSYNEQFF. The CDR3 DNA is TGCGCCAGCAGCCAAGGGGTATTCTCCTACAATGAGCAGTTCTTC.

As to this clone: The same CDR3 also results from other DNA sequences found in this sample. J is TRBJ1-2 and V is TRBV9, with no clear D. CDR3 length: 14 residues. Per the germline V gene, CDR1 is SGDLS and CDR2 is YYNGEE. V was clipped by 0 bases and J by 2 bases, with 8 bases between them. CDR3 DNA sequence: TGTGCCAGCAGCGTAGGCGGAGGGAACTATGGCTACACCTTC. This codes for CASSVGGGNYGYTF.

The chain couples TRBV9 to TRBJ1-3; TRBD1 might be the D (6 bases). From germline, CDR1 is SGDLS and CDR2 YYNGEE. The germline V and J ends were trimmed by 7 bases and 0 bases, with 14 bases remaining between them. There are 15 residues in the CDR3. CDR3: CASGGRPLSGNTIYF. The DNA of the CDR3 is TGTGCCAGCGGGGGCCGACCCCTCTCTGGAAACACCATATATTTT.

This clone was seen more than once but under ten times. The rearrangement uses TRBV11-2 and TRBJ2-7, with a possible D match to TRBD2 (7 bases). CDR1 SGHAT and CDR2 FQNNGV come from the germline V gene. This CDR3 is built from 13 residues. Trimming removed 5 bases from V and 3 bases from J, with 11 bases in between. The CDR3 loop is CASSRGTIYEQYF. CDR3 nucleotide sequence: TGTGCCAGCAGCAGGGGGACTATCTACGAGCAGTACTTC.

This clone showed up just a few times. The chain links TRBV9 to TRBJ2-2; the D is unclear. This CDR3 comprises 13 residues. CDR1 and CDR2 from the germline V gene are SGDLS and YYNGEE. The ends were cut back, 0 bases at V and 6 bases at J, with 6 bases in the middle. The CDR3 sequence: CASSVAESGELFF. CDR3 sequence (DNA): TGTGCCAGCAGCGTAGCTGAATCCGGGGAGCTGTTTTTT.

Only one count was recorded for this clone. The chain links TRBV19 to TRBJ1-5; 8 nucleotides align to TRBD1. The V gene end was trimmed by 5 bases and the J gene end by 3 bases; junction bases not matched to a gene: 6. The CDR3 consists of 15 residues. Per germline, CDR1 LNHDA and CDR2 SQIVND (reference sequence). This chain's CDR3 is CASSPTGAPNQPQHF. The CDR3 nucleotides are TGTGCCAGTAGTCCGACAGGGGCGCCCAATCAGCCCCAGCATTTT.

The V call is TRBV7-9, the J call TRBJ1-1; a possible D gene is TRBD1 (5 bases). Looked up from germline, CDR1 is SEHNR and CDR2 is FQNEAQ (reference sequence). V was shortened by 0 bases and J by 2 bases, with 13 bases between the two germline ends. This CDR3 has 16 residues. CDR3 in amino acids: CASSLAAGGKNTEAFF. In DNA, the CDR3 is TGTGCCAGCAGCTTAGCGGCTGGGGGTAAAAACACTGAAGCTTTCTTT.

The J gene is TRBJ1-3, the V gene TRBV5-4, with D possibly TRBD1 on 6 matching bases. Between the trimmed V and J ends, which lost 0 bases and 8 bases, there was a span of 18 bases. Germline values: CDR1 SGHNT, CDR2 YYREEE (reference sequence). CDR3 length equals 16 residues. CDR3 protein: CASSLGTAGLRDTIYF. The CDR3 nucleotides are TGTGCCAGCAGCTTGGGGACAGCCGGACTCCGAGACACCATATATTTT.

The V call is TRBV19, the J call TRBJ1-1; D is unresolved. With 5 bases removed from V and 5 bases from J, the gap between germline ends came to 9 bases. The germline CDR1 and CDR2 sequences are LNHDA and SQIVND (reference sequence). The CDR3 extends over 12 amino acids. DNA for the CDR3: TGTGCCAGTAGTGCTCGGTGGACTGAAGCTTTCTTT. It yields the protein CASSARWTEAFF.

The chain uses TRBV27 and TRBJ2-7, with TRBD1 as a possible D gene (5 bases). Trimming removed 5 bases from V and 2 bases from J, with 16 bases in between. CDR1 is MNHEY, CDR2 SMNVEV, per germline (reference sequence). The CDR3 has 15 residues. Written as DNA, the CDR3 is TGTGCCAGCAGTCCCGACAGCCCAAGGACCTACGAGCAGTACTTC. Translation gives CASSPDSPRTYEQYF.

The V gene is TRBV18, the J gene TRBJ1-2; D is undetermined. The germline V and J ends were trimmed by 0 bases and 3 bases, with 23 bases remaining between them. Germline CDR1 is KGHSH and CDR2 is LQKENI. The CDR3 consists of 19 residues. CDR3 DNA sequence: TGTGCCAGCTCACCACCCCCCCATTTGACGACGCATCCCTACTATGGCTACACCTTC. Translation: CASSPPPHLTTHPYYGYTF. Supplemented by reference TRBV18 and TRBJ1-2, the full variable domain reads NAGVMQNPRHLVRRRGQEARLRCSPMKGHSHVYWYRQLPEEGLKFMVYLQKENIIDESGMPKERFSAEFPKEGPSILRIQQVVRGDSAAYFCASSPPPHLTTHPYYGYTFGSGTRLTVV.

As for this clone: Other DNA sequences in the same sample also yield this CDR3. The CDR3 DNA sequence: TGTGCCAGCAGTTTTCTAGCGGGCTACAATGAGCAGTTCTTC. Translating it yields CASSFLAGYNEQFF. V and J are TRBV28 and TRBJ2-1, with TRBD2 identical over 8 bases. CDR1 is MDHEN and CDR2 is SYDVKM in the germline V gene. The CDR3 runs 14 residues. J lost 3 bases, V lost 3 bases, and 1 base had no gene match.

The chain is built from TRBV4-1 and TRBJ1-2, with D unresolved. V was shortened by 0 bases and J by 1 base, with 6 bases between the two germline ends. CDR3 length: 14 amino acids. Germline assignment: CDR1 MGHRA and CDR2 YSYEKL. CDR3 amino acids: CASSQDRINYGYTF. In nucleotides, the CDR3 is TGCGCCAGCAGCCAAGACAGAATTAACTATGGCTACACCTTC.

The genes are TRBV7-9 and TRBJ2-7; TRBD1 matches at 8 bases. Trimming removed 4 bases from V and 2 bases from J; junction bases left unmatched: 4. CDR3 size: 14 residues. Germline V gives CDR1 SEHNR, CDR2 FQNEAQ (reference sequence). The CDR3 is CASSSATGAYEQYF. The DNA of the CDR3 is TGTGCCAGCAGCTCCGCGACAGGGGCCTACGAGCAGTACTTC.